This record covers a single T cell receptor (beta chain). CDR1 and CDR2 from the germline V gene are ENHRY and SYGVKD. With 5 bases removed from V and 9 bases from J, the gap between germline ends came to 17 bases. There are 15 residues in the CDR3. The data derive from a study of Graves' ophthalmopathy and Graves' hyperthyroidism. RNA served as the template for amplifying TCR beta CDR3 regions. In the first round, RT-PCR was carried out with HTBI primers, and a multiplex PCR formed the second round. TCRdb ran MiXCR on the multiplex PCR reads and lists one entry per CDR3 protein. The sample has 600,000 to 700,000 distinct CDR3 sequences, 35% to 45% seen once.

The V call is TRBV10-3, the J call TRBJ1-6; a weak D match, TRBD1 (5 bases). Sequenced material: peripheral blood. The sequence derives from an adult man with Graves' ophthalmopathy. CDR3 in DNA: TGTGCCATCAGTTTGCGGGAGGGGTGGCCTTCACCCCTCCACTTT. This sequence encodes CAISLREGWPSPLHF.